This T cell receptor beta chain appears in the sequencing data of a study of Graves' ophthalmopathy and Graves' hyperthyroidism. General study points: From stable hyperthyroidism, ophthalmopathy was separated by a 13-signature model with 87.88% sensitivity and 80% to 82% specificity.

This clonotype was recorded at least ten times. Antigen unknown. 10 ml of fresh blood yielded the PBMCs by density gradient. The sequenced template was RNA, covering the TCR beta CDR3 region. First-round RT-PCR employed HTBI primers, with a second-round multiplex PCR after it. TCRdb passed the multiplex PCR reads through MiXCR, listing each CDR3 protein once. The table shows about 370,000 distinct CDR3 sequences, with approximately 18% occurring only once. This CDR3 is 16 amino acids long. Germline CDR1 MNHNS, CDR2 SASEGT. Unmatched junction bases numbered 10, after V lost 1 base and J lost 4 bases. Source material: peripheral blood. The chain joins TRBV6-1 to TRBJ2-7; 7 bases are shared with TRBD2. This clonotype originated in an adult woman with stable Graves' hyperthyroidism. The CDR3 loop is CASSEGVGGSQYEQYF. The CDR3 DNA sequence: TGTGCCAGCAGTGAAGGAGTTGGCGGGAGCCAGTACGAGCAGTACTTC.